A single sample is the source of the 9 T cell receptor beta chains below, sequenced in a study of T cell responses to AZD1222 COVID-19 vaccine. Clones were sequenced by immunoSEQ multiplex PCR, and TCRdb holds only the in-frame ones, with some missing. Among about 130,000 clones listed, 90% to 95% were seen once. Sequenced here: peripheral blood, sampled 28 days after the second AZD1222 dose. The source is an adult who received the AZD1222 COVID-19 vaccine.

This chain uses TRBV6-5 with TRBJ2-1, with 10 positions matching TRBD2. The CDR3 has 15 amino acids. V lost 7 bases to trimming and J lost 9 bases; unmatched junction nucleotides: 12. Germline CDR1 reads MNHEY; CDR2 reads SVGAGI. The CDR3 DNA reads as TGTGCCAGCACCCCTTCGAGCGGGGGGGCATCTGAGCAGTTCTTC. Translating it yields CASTPSSGGASEQFF.

The chain couples TRBV3-1 (or the pseudogene TRBV3-2) to TRBJ1-6; D not resolved. Germline values: CDR1 LGHDT, CDR2 YNNKEL (reference sequence). The CDR3 is 13 amino acids. The germline V and J ends were trimmed by 1 base and 7 bases, with 5 bases remaining between them. As DNA, the CDR3 is TGTGCCAGCAGCCAAGCCCAGAATTCACCCCTCCACTTT. Translated: CASSQAQNSPLHF.

The chain links TRBV19 to TRBJ1-2; D might be TRBD1 (6 bases). This CDR3 region has 12 residues. Germline CDR1 LNHDA, CDR2 SQIVND (reference sequence). V dropped 9 bases and J dropped 8 bases, with 16 bases sitting between them. DNA of the CDR3: TGTGCCAGCCTCACAGGGATCGGCGGCTACACCTTC. It encodes CASLTGIGGYTF.

The V call is TRBV5-1, the J call TRBJ2-3, with 7 bases identical to TRBD1. CDR1 and CDR2 from the germline V gene are SGHRS and YFSETQ. V lost 0 bases, J lost 1 base, and 5 bases stayed unmatched. This CDR3 has 16 residues. DNA of the CDR3: TGCGCCAGCAGCTTGGTTTTAGGACAGGGCACAGATACGCAGTATTTT. This gives the protein CASSLVLGQGTDTQYF.

The chain couples TRBV18 to TRBJ2-6; D gene unclear. The germline gives CDR1 KGHSH, CDR2 LQKENI. V was cut by 1 base and J by 0 bases, with 4 bases left in between. The CDR3 is 15 amino acids. The CDR3 here is CASSPQDSGANVLTF. The CDR3 coding sequence is TGTGCCAGCTCACCACAGGACTCTGGGGCCAACGTCCTGACTTTC.

J is TRBJ2-7 and V is TRBV30; 8 bases are a match to TRBD2. Germline V CDR1 and CDR2: GTSNPN, SVGIG (reference sequence). The CDR3 has 15 amino acids. The ends lost 4 bases at V and 0 bases at J; junction bases unmatched: 8. The CDR3 DNA is TGTGCCTGGACTCTCCCGGGGGGGCCCTCCTACGAGCAGTACTTC. Its protein is CAWTLPGGPSYEQYF.

The chain has TRBV7-3 and TRBJ1-1; TRBD1 might be the D (5 bases). This CDR3 has 15 amino acids. Germline-derived CDR1 and CDR2 are SGHTA and FQGTGA. V was cut by 0 bases and J by 1 base, with 9 bases left in between. CDR3 DNA: TGTGCCAGCAGCTTAACAGGGCAGGGGAACACTGAAGCTTTCTTT. Residues: CASSLTGQGNTEAFF.

This chain links TRBV2 with TRBJ2-7; no clear D gene. The germline V gene has CDR1 SNHLY and CDR2 FYNNEI. CDR3 length: 14 amino acids. The V gene lost 4 bases and the J gene lost 3 bases, with 13 bases spanning the gap. CDR3 loop: CASSVRQPYYEQYF. In nucleotides, the CDR3 is TGTGCCAGCAGTGTCCGCCAACCATACTACGAGCAGTACTTC. Variable domain in full (rest from reference TRBV2 and TRBJ2-7): EPEVTQTPSHQVTQMGQEVILRCVPISNHLYFYWYRQILGQKVEFLVSFYNNEISEKSEIFDDQFSVERPDGSNFTLKIRSTKLEDSAMYFCASSVRQPYYEQYFGPGTRLTVT.

The V and J genes are TRBV9 and TRBJ1-1; 9 nucleotides align to TRBD1. There are 15 residues in the CDR3. Germline loops: CDR1 SGDLS, CDR2 YYNGEE. The V and J ends lost 3 bases and 4 bases, in that order; junction bases with no gene match: 7. The CDR3 loop is CASSAWTGVATEAFF. Here the CDR3 DNA reads TGTGCCAGCAGCGCGTGGACAGGGGTGGCCACTGAAGCTTTCTTT. Using reference TRBV9 and TRBJ1-1 for the parts outside the CDR3, the full variable domain is DSGVTQTPKHLITATGQRVTLRCSPRSGDLSVYWYQQSLDQGLQFLIQYYNGEERAKGNILERFSAQQFPDLHSELNLSSLELGDSALYFCASSAWTGVATEAFFGQGTRLTVV.